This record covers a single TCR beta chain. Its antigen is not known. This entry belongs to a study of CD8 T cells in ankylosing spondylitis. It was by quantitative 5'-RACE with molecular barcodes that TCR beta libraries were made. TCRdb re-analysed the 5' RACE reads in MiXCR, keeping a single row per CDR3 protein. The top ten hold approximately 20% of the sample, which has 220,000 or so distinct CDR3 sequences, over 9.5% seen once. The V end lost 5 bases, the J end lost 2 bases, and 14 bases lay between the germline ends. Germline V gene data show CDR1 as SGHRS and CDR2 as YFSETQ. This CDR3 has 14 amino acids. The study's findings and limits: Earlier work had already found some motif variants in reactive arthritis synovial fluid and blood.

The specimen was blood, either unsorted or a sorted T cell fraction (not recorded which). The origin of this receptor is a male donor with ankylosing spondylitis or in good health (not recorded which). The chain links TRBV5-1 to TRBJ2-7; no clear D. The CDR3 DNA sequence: TGCGCCAGCAGGGAAGGCATCCTTACCTACGAGCAGTACTTC. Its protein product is CASREGILTYEQYF.